This entry is about one TCR beta chain. Other DNA sequences in this sample translate to the same CDR3. The V and J ends lost 0 bases and 4 bases respectively, with 8 bases between them. Germline V gene sequence: CDR1 SGDLS, CDR2 YYNGEE. This CDR3 region has 14 residues. These data are taken from a study of shared clonotypes between healthy human individuals. As for the study in general: CD8 memory received one plate per donor, CD8 naive two, CD4 memory three and CD4 naive three.

CD8 cells regarded as naive lacked CD45RO, were positively chosen for CCR7, and omitted terminally differentiated effector memory CD45RA+ cells. Clones were read by immunoSEQ multiplex PCR, and TCRdb kept only the in-frame ones, dropping some. The sample consists of about 2.2 million clones, 85% to 95% of them appearing once. The rearrangement links TRBV9 to TRBJ1-5; D is unresolved. The specimen sequenced was naive CD8+ T cells from PBMCs. This sequence was found in a man younger than 35 in good health. Some clones in this sample may be carry-over from other donors' samples. CDR3 in DNA: TGTGCCAGCAGCGTAGGCGCCGATAATCAGCCCCAGCATTTT. Its protein product is CASSVGADNQPQHF.